This T cell receptor beta chain came from a study of CD8 T cells in Susac syndrome. Looking at the study overall: Of the sequenced Susac syndrome patients, 5 or 6 had active disease and about eight were in remission.

TCR beta sequences were obtained from blood CD8+ and CD4+ T cells. The CDR3 has 14 residues. Germline CDR1 is SGHDT and CDR2 is YYEEEE. The trim removed 0 bases at V and 4 bases at J, leaving 2 bases unmatched. This clonotype was found once. Random-hexamer reverse transcription was applied to roughly 0.5 to 1 ug RNA. The CDR3 of TCR beta was amplified by immunoSEQ multiplex PCR across 54 Vbeta and 13 Jbeta. TCRdb reprocessed the immunoSEQ multiplex PCR reads with MiXCR, giving one entry per CDR3 protein. Among about 180,000 distinct CDR3 sequences listed, 85% to 95% were seen once. V usage is TRBV5-6 and J usage is TRBJ2-3; TRBD1 agrees at 7 bases. The specimen sequenced was CD4+ T cells from PBMCs. The source is a human donor with Susac syndrome. This CDR3 is CASSLVGTADTQYF. For the CDR3, the DNA is TGTGCCAGCAGCTTGGTCGGGACAGCAGATACGCAGTATTTT.